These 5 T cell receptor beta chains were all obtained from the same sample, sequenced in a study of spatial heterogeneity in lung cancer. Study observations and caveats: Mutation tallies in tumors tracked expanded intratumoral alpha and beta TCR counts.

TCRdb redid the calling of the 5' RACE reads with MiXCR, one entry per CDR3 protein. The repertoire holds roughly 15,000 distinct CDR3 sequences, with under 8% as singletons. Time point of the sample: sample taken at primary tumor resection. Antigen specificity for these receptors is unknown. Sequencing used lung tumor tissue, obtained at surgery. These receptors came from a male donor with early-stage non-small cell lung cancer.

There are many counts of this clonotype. This chain's CDR3 is CATRSKGGPAKNIQYF. For the CDR3, the DNA is TGTGCCACCCGGTCAAAGGGGGGGCCCGCCAAAAACATTCAGTACTTC. The chain recombines TRBV15 with TRBJ2-4; TRBD2 might be the D (7 bases). With 8 bases removed from V and 1 base from J, the gap between germline ends came to 18 bases. The CDR3 contains 16 residues. Germline CDR1 reads LNHNV; CDR2 reads YYDKDF (reference sequence). The full variable domain, rest sourced from reference TRBV15 and TRBJ2-4, is DAMVIQNPRYQVTQFGKPVTLSCSQTLNHNVMYWYQQKSSQAPKLLFHYYDKDFNNEADTPDNFQSRRPNTSFCFLDIRSPGLGDTAMYLCATRSKGGPAKNIQYFGAGTRLSVL.

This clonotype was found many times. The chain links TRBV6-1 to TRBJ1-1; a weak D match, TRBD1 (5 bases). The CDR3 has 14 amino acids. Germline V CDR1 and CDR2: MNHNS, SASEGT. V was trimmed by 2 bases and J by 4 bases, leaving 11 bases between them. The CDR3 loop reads CASSEFPTGTEAFF. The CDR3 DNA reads TGTGCCAGCAGTGAATTCCCCACAGGCACTGAAGCTTTCTTT.

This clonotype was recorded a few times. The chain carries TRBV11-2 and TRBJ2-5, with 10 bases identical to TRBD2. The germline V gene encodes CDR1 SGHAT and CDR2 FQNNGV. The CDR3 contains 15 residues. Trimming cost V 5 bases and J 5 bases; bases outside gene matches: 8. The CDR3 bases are TGTGCCAGCAGCCCCCTAGCGGGAGTGGGGGAGACCCAGTACTTC. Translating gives CASSPLAGVGETQYF. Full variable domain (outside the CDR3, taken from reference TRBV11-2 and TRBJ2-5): EAGVAQSPRYKIIEKRQSVAFWCNPISGHATLYWYQQILGQGPKLLIQFQNNGVVDDSQLPKDRFSAERLKGVDSTLKIQPAKLEDSAVYLCASSPLAGVGETQYFGPGTRLLVL.

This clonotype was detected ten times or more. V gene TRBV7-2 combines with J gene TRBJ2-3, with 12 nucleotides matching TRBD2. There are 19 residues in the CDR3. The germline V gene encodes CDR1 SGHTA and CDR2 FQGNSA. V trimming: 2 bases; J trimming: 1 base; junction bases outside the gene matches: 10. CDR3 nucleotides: TGTGCCAGCAGCTTATGGGGTCTAGCGGGGGGGCGGGGCACAGATACGCAGTATTTT. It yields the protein CASSLWGLAGGRGTDTQYF.

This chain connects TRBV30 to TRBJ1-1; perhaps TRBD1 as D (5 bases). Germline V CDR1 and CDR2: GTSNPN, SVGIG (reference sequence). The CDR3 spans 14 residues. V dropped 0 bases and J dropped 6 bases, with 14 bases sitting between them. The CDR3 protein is CAWSVFLGTAEAFF. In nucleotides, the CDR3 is TGTGCCTGGAGTGTATTTTTGGGGACCGCTGAAGCTTTCTTT.